The 7 T cell receptor beta chains given below trace back to one sample, sequenced in a study of T cell responses to AZD1222 COVID-19 vaccine. TCRdb's copy holds only in-frame clones and misses some; the assay was immunoSEQ multiplex PCR. This table holds over 140,000 clones. The source material was peripheral blood. The receptors originated from an adult in good health.

The rearrangement links TRBV10-3 to TRBJ1-2, with TRBD1 matching over 10 bases. The CDR3 runs 16 residues. With 11 bases clipped from V and 4 bases from J, the junction kept 16 bases outside the gene matches. CDR1 and CDR2 from the germline V gene are ENHRY and SYGVKD. The CDR3: CASSGTGVPGFYGYTF. The CDR3 bases are TGTGCCTCCTCCGGGACAGGGGTACCTGGATTCTATGGCTACACCTTC.

The J gene is TRBJ1-5, the V gene TRBV6-2 or TRBV6-3; 8 bases align to TRBD1. Germline CDR1 reads MNHEY; CDR2 reads SVGEGT. This CDR3 spans 15 amino acids. V was pared by 6 bases and J by 7 bases, with 11 bases of the junction left unmatched. The CDR3 nucleotides are TGTGCCAGCAGCCTTACCGACAGGGGCAGGCAGCCCCAGCATTTT. This codes for CASSLTDRGRQPQHF.

The chain joins TRBV4-1 to TRBJ1-1; 7 bases fit TRBD1. The V gene's germline CDR1 is MGHRA and CDR2 YSYEKL. With V trimmed by 4 bases and J by 5 bases, 10 bases remained unmatched. This CDR3 is built from 15 residues. The DNA of the CDR3 is TGCGCCAGCAGCCTAGGGTGGACGGACAGGACTGAAGCTTTCTTT. Protein sequence: CASSLGWTDRTEAFF.

This rearrangement joins TRBV11-2 to TRBJ1-3; D is undetermined. The V gene lost 5 bases and the J gene lost 9 bases, with 8 bases spanning the gap. CDR3 length: 11 residues. From germline, CDR1 is SGHAT and CDR2 FQNNGV. CDR3 in amino acids: CASSLGITIYF. CDR3 DNA sequence: TGTGCCAGCAGCCTAGGGATCACCATATATTTT.

The rearrangement links TRBV6-4 to TRBJ2-1; D possibly corresponds to TRBD1 (6 bases). The germline gives CDR1 MRHNA, CDR2 SNTAGT. Trimming shortened V by 3 bases and J by 4 bases, and 13 bases separated the two germline ends. CDR3 length equals 15 residues. This CDR3 reads CASSEGSGEYNEQFF. CDR3 DNA: TGTGCCAGCAGTGAGGGTTCAGGGGAATACAATGAGCAGTTCTTC.

The chain carries TRBV15 and TRBJ1-2, with TRBD1 matching 7 bases. The germline V gene has CDR1 LNHNV and CDR2 YYDKDF (reference sequence). Trimming cost V 1 base and J 4 bases; bases outside gene matches: 6. The CDR3 length is 15 residues. The CDR3 DNA sequence: TGTGCCACCAGCAGAGCAGGGGGAGGGCCCTATGGCTACACCTTC. Its translation: CATSRAGGGPYGYTF. The complete variable domain, with remaining parts taken from reference TRBV15 and TRBJ1-2, reads DAMVIQNPRYQVTQFGKPVTLSCSQTLNHNVMYWYQQKSSQAPKLLFHYYDKDFNNEADTPDNFQSRRPNTSFCFLDIRSPGLGDTAMYLCATSRAGGGPYGYTFGSGTRLTVV.

This sequence joins TRBV2 and TRBJ1-4, with TRBD1 matching over 7 bases. V gave up 8 bases and J gave up 7 bases; unmatched junction bases: 10. Germline CDR1 reads SNHLY; CDR2 reads FYNNEI. The CDR3 length is 14 residues. CDR3 nucleotides: TGTGCCAGCGTGGGTGACAGGGTGGGTGAAAAACTGTTTTTT. Amino acid sequence: CASVGDRVGEKLFF.